This entry lists 21 T cell receptor beta chains sequenced from one sample in a study of tumor-infiltrating lymphocytes in primary liver carcinoma. Constant-region priming of about 0.5 ug total RNA yielded TCR beta cDNA. Libraries for TCR beta were built through three nested multiplex PCR rounds, which together made up a slightly modified ARM-PCR procedure. The first two PCR rounds, approximately 10 cycles each, used TRBV1-TRBV30 forward primers and a C-beta reverse primer. TCRdb itself ran the multiplex PCR reads through MiXCR, one entry per CDR3 protein. Among nearly 200,000 distinct CDR3 sequences listed, less than 75% were seen once. The researchers obtained blood RNA from unsorted whole blood and also extracted germline DNA. The sample consisted of peripheral blood. These TCRs come from a woman aged 55 to 70 with primary liver carcinoma and hepatitis B virus infection.

In this sample, this clonotype turned up many times. This rearrangement joins TRBV10-1 to TRBJ2-3, with D possibly TRBD1 on 5 matching bases. This CDR3 has 15 residues. The germline CDR1 and CDR2 sequences are WNHNN and SYGVQD (reference sequence). Deletions cut 3 bases from V and 0 bases from J, with 10 bases between. The CDR3 nucleotides read TGCGCCAGCAGTGACCCGGACACTAGCACAGATACGCAGTATTTT. Its protein product is CASSDPDTSTDTQYF.

Of note for this clonotype: The junction departs from germline at one end; a sequencing error may be responsible. V usage is TRBV12-3 or TRBV12-4 and J usage is TRBJ2-1, with TRBD2 identical over 11 bases. The CDR3 extends over 15 amino acids. CDR3 bases: TGTGTCAGCAGTCTCCTAGCGGGAGGCATAGATGAGCAGTTTTTC. Encoded protein: CVSSLLAGGIDEQFF.

This clonotype has more than one count but fewer than ten. The CDR3 DNA reads TGTGCCAGCACCCTGGGACTAGCGGGAGGTAGGACCGGGGAGCTGTTTTTT. Amino acids: CASTLGLAGGRTGELFF. The gene calls are TRBV6-1 and TRBJ2-2; TRBD2 agrees at 15 bases. This CDR3 is built from 17 residues. Germline CDR1 and CDR2: MNHNS and SASEGT. The V and J ends lost 7 bases and 5 bases, in that order; junction bases with no gene match: 8.

Remarks on this clonotype: The junction differs from germline at one of its ends, possibly a read error. This sequence joins TRBV12-3 or TRBV12-4 and TRBJ1-1, with D perhaps matching TRBD1 (6 bases). The CDR3 consists of 15 residues. The CDR3 here is CASSTRRGRGTEVFF. CDR3 DNA: TGTGCCAGCAGCACAAGGAGGGGCAGGGGTACTGAAGTTTTCTTT.

A note on this clonotype: Compared with germline, one end of the junction differs, possibly owing to a read error. The V gene is TRBV11-1, the J gene TRBJ2-2, with 10 bases aligning to TRBD2. CDR3 size: 17 residues. Germline V gives CDR1 SGHAT, CDR2 FQDESV (reference sequence). CDR3 region: CASSPGRLAGLARELFF. In nucleotides, the CDR3 is TGCGCCAGCAGCCCAGGAAGACTAGCGGGTTTGGCCAGGGAACTGTTTTTT. The full variable domain, its missing parts supplied by reference TRBV11-1 and TRBJ2-2, is EAEVAQSPRYKITEKSQAVAFWCDPISGHATLYWYRQILGQGPELLVQFQDESVVDDSQLPKDRFSAERLKGVDSTLKIQPAELGDSAMYLCASSPGRLAGLARELFFGEGSRLTVL.

Comments on this clonotype: The conserved phenylalanine or tryptophan is not found at the CDR3 terminus, so this likely reflects a read error. The chain is built from TRBV11-2 and TRBJ2-2; tentatively, D is TRBD2 (5 bases). The CDR3 covers 13 residues. Looked up from germline, CDR1 is SGHAT and CDR2 is FQNNGV. The CDR3 region is CANSLDRTGELFP. Written as DNA, the CDR3 is TGTGCCAACAGCTTAGATAGGACTGGGGAGCTGTTTCCT.

V is TRBV11-2 and J is TRBJ2-1, with D possibly matching TRBD2 (5 bases). Germline CDR1 SGHAT, CDR2 FQNNGV. Trimming pared 5 bases from V and 3 bases from J, leaving 11 bases between. The length of the CDR3 is 14 residues. CDR3 coding DNA: TGTGCCAGCAGCCTCGGGATTAACTACAATGAGCAGTTCTTC. This gives the protein CASSLGINYNEQFF.

The genes are TRBV5-1 and TRBJ2-3; 11 nucleotides line up with TRBD2. CDR1 is SGHRS, CDR2 YFSETQ, per germline. The CDR3 runs 15 residues. The trim removed 2 bases at V and 8 bases at J, leaving 7 bases unmatched. The CDR3 is CASSLLAGDGGTQYF. CDR3 DNA sequence: TGCGCCAGCAGCTTACTAGCGGGAGATGGTGGTACGCAGTATTTT.

This clonotype was recorded at least ten times. The chain couples TRBV30 to TRBJ2-1; 11 bases fit TRBD2. This CDR3 is built from 14 residues. The V and J ends lost 4 bases and 7 bases, in that order; junction bases with no gene match: 6. Germline V CDR1 and CDR2: GTSNPN, SVGIG (reference sequence). CDR3 protein: CAWKLAGVRNEQFF. The CDR3 DNA is TGTGCCTGGAAACTAGCGGGAGTCAGGAATGAGCAGTTCTTC.

This chain joins TRBV6-6 and TRBJ2-2; perhaps TRBD1 as D (5 bases). The germline V gene has CDR1 MNHNY and CDR2 SVGAGI (reference sequence). This CDR3 contains 13 residues. V was pared by 8 bases and J by 2 bases, with 9 bases between. As DNA, the CDR3 is TGTGCCAGCGGGGCGAGTAACACCGGGGAGCTGTTTTTT. Translation: CASGASNTGELFF.

For this clonotype: The junction departs from the called germline gene at one end, perhaps through a read error. The V and J genes are TRBV4-1 and TRBJ2-3, with a tentative D call TRBD1 (5 bases). The CDR3 totals 17 residues. Germline CDR1 reads MGHRA; CDR2 reads YSYEKL. CDR3 loop: CASSQFPGHPSTDTQYF. The CDR3 DNA reads as TGTGCCAGCAGCCAATTCCCCGGACATCCTAGCACAGATACGCAGTATTTT.

This clonotype showed up just once. This may arise from a read error, as a much more abundant clone is one base away. The CDR3 loop is CAISDGRGHGGYTF. The CDR3, as DNA: TGTGCCATCAGTGACGGCAGGGGGCATGGTGGCTACACCTTC. This chain connects TRBV10-3 to TRBJ1-2; 8 bases map to TRBD1. Looked up from germline, CDR1 is ENHRY and CDR2 is SYGVKD. With 3 bases clipped from V and 7 bases from J, the junction kept 7 bases outside the gene matches. The CDR3 length is 14 residues.

Details on this clonotype: Relative to the germline gene, one junction end is altered; a read error may explain this. J is TRBJ2-7 and V is TRBV11-2; 9 bases fit TRBD1. Germline CDR1 SGHAT, CDR2 FQNNGV. This CDR3 has 15 amino acids. This chain's CDR3 is CTSSLAGTGSYEQYF. In DNA, the CDR3 is TGTACCAGCAGCTTAGCCGGGACAGGGAGTTACGAGCAGTACTTC.

This chain connects TRBV11-1 to TRBJ2-3; 11 bases agree with TRBD2. This CDR3 comprises 17 residues. V shed 5 bases and J 7 bases; nucleotides not matched to a gene: 14. Germline V gene sequence: CDR1 SGHAT, CDR2 FQDESV (reference sequence). The CDR3 is CASSPLPTSGRSHTQYF. CDR3 nucleotides: TGTGCCAGCAGCCCTCTCCCTACTAGCGGGAGATCCCATACGCAGTATTTT.

The sample holds many counts of this clonotype. V gene TRBV11-1 combines with J gene TRBJ2-1; D remains unclear. The V gene lost 5 bases and the J gene lost 5 bases, with 16 bases spanning the gap. Germline V gene data show CDR1 as SGHAT and CDR2 as FQDESV (reference sequence). The CDR3 has 15 residues. This chain's CDR3 is CASSPRRSGDNEQFF. Here the CDR3 DNA reads TGTGCCAGCAGCCCCCGGCGCTCTGGGGACAATGAGCAGTTCTTC. Full variable domain (remainder filled in from reference TRBV11-1 and TRBJ2-1): EAEVAQSPRYKITEKSQAVAFWCDPISGHATLYWYRQILGQGPELLVQFQDESVVDDSQLPKDRFSAERLKGVDSTLKIQPAELGDSAMYLCASSPRRSGDNEQFFGPGTRLTVL.

In the case of this clonotype: The conserved closing phenylalanine or tryptophan is absent in this CDR3, likely reflecting a read error. The DNA is left out, because the CDR3 cannot be placed on it with certainty; the CDR3 is given as TCRdb lists it. This chain uses TRBV6-5 with TRBJ2-7; TRBD1, as called in the table, went unchecked against the DNA. The CDR3 region is 15 residues in length, termini included. CDR1 is MNHEY and CDR2 is SVGAGI in the germline V gene. The CDR3 loop reads CASSTPRDSHYEQYL.

This clonotype was counted only a few times. The chain has TRBV25-1 and TRBJ2-7; the D is unclear. The V end was cut by 3 bases, the J end by 2 bases, with 14 bases between. CDR3 length: 15 amino acids. CDR1 is MGHDK and CDR2 is SYGVNS in the germline V gene. CDR3: CASSEGWAVTYEQYF. CDR3 coding DNA: TGTGCCAGCAGTGAGGGGTGGGCAGTTACCTACGAGCAGTACTTC.

This chain joins TRBV7-9 and TRBJ2-2; D assignment may be TRBD1 or TRBD2 (5 bases each). The germline V gene encodes CDR1 SEHNR and CDR2 FQNEAQ (reference sequence). This CDR3 region has 16 residues. Trimming removed 4 bases from V and 0 bases from J, with 12 bases in between. CDR3 residues: CASSSQDFANTGELFF. The CDR3 nucleotides read TGTGCCAGCAGCTCACAGGACTTCGCGAACACCGGGGAGCTGTTTTTT.

Points on this clonotype: A much larger clone differs from this one at a single base, so this may be a read error. V gene TRBV6-6 combines with J gene TRBJ2-1; D might be TRBD2 (6 bases). The CDR3 spans 16 residues. Germline V gene lookup returns CDR1 MNHNY and CDR2 SVGAGI (reference sequence). The CDR3 loop is CASRTGGASSYDEQFF. Here the CDR3 DNA reads TGTGCCAGCAGGACCGGGGGTGCTAGCTCCTACGATGAGCAGTTCTTC.

Comment on this clonotype: An end of the junction differs from the germline gene, which may be a read error. The rearrangement links TRBV29-1 to TRBJ1-2; 8 bases align to TRBD1. CDR1 is SQVTM, CDR2 ANQGSEA, per germline. This CDR3 has 11 residues. The DNA of the CDR3 is TGCATCGTTGTTAGAGGGACAGGACCAAGCTTC. Residues: CIVVRGTGPSF.

The chain employs TRBV6-5 and TRBJ2-1; 7 positions match TRBD2. Looked up from germline, CDR1 is MNHEY and CDR2 is SVGAGI. The CDR3 is 15 amino acids. V lost 6 bases and J lost 2; bases outside the gene matches: 7. This CDR3 reads CASRSSGKAYNEQFF. As DNA, the CDR3 is TGTGCCAGCAGGTCCAGCGGGAAAGCCTACAATGAGCAGTTCTTC.